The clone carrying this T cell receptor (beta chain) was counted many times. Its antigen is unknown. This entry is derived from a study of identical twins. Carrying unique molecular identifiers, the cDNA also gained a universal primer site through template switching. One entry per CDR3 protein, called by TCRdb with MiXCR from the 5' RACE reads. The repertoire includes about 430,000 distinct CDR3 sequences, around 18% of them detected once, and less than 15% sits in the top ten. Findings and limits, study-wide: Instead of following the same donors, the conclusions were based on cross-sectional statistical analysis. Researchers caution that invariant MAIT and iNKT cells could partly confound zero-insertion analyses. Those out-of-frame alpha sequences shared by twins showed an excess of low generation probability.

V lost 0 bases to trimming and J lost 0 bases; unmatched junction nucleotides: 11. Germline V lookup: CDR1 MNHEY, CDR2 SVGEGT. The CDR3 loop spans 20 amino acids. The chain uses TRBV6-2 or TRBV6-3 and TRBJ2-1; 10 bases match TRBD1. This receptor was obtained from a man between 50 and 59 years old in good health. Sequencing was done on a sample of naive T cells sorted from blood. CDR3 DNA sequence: TGTGCCAGCAGTTACTCTAGAGACAGGGGGCGAGTGGACTCCTACAATGAGCAGTTCTTC. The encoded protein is CASSYSRDRGRVDSYNEQFF.